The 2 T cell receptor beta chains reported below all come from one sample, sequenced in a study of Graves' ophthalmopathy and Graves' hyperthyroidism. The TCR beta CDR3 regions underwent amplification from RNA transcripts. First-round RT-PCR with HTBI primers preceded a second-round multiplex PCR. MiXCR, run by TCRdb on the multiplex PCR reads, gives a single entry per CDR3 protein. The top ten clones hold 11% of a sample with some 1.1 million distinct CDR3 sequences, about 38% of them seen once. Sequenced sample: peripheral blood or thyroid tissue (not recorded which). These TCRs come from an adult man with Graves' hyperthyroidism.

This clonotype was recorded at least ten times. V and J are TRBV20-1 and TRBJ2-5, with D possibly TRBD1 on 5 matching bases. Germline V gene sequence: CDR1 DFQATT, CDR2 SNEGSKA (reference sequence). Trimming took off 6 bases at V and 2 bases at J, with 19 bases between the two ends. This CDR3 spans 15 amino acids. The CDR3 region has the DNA TGCAGTGCACTGTGGGGCCGAAATGCTCAAGAGACCCAGTACTTC. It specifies CSALWGRNAQETQYF.

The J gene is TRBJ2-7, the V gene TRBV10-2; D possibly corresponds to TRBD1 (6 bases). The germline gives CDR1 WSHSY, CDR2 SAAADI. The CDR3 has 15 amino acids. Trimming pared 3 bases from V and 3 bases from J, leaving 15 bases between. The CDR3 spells CASSDSGAGDYEQYF. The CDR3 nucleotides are TGCGCCAGCAGTGACTCCGGGGCAGGGGACTACGAGCAGTACTTC.